Below, one T cell receptor beta chain is given with its context. Its antigen is not known. This sample is drawn from a study of post-analysis software for immune sequencing data. As for the study in general: Progressive-relapsing, secondary progressive and relapsing-remitting multiple sclerosis were among the disease courses included. General study findings and limits: There were five TRBV segments more frequent in patients than controls, and TRBV5-6, TRBV5-1 and TRBV20-1 were among them.

The TCR beta cDNA libraries carried unique molecular identifiers. TCRdb used MiXCR to reprocess the PCR reads, holding one entry per CDR3 protein. The data hold hundreds of thousands of distinct CDR3 sequences, with roughly half observed a single time. V dropped 6 bases and J dropped 4; count of bases not matched to a gene: 6. The CDR3 spans 15 residues. The clonotype was recovered from a girl aged 5-17 years with multiple sclerosis. J is TRBJ1-2 and V is TRBV12-3 or TRBV12-4; 12 bases are shared with TRBD1. Sequencing used blood. The CDR3: CASRAGTGGFYGYTF. The CDR3 nucleotides read TGTGCCAGCAGAGCCGGGACAGGGGGCTTCTATGGCTACACCTTC.